This T cell receptor (beta chain) was retrieved from a study of immune evolution from preneoplasia to lung adenocarcinoma. Some clones are missing from TCRdb's copy, which holds only in-frame ones; the method was immunoSEQ multiplex PCR. The data contain under 3,500 clones, 60% to 85% of them seen just once; the ten biggest clones take up over 8%. The CDR3 extends over 13 amino acids. Deletions cut 2 bases from V and 6 bases from J, with 12 bases between. The germline V gene has CDR1 SGHDT and CDR2 YYEEEE. This clone was picked up one time. As yet, its antigen is unknown. The study's findings and limits: Later-stage lesions seemingly showed higher T cell density and diversity than normal lung. Top clone frequencies peaked in normal lung, apparently declining through invasive adenocarcinoma.

Resections took place in Japan or China from about 2014 to 2018. Sequenced material: FFPE atypical adenomatous hyperplasia tissue from the lung. Subset given: atypical adenomatous hyperplasia (AAH), lung preneoplasia. This chain connects TRBV5-6 to TRBJ2-7, with D uncertain. The sequence was obtained from a person aged 65-85 years with lung adenocarcinoma. The CDR3 spells CASSFLTASEQYF. The CDR3 bases are TGTGCCAGCAGCTTCCTTACAGCCTCCGAGCAGTACTTC.